The 24 T cell receptor beta chains below come from one sample, sequenced in a study of technical replicates of blood from a handful of donors. Data came from immunoSEQ multiplex PCR; TCRdb stores just in-frame clones and leaves some out. The data contain approximately 85,000 clones, 85% to 95% of them singletons. Sequenced sample: T cells isolated from PBMCs. The receptors here all came from a human donor in good health.

The chain uses TRBV2 and TRBJ2-3, with 8 nucleotides matching TRBD1. This CDR3 is 13 amino acids long. With 8 bases clipped from V and 2 bases from J, the junction kept 3 bases outside the gene matches. Germline CDR1 SNHLY, CDR2 FYNNEI. CDR3 residues: CASGQGFTDTQYF. As DNA, the CDR3 is TGTGCCAGCGGACAGGGATTCACAGATACGCAGTATTTT.

The V call is TRBV9, the J call TRBJ1-2; 9 nucleotides agree with TRBD1. The CDR3 loop spans 15 amino acids. Germline CDR1 is SGDLS and CDR2 is YYNGEE. V was clipped by 3 bases and J by 3 bases; unmatched bases: 6. The CDR3 sequence is CASSGGTGNYYGYTF. CDR3 in DNA: TGTGCCAGCAGCGGGGGGACAGGGAATTACTATGGCTACACCTTC.

The gene calls are TRBV5-1 and TRBJ2-5; 13 bases fit TRBD2. Germline lookup yields CDR1 SGHRS and CDR2 YFSETQ. With 2 bases clipped from V and 3 bases from J, the junction kept 4 bases outside the gene matches. There are 16 residues in the CDR3. CDR3 coding DNA: TGCGCCAGCAGCTTCTTCGGGACTAGCGGGGAAGAGACCCAGTACTTC. Translated: CASSFFGTSGEETQYF.

The V call is TRBV19, the J call TRBJ1-3, with 7 bases aligning to TRBD1. CDR3 length: 15 amino acids. Trimming took 4 bases from V and 2 from J; bases not matched to a gene: 5. Germline V lookup: CDR1 LNHDA, CDR2 SQIVND (reference sequence). Written as DNA, the CDR3 is TGTGCCAGTAGTAAGGGGGCTGGGACTGGAAACACCATATATTTT. Its translation is CASSKGAGTGNTIYF.

The chain couples TRBV4-1 to TRBJ2-1; D may be TRBD2 (6 bases). This CDR3 contains 15 residues. Germline assignment: CDR1 MGHRA and CDR2 YSYEKL. Trimming stripped 0 bases from V and 7 bases from J, with 13 bases between. The CDR3: CASSQDFGGGNEQFF. The CDR3, as DNA: TGCGCCAGCAGCCAAGATTTTGGCGGAGGGAATGAGCAGTTCTTC.

This rearrangement joins TRBV28 to TRBJ2-2; 12 bases match TRBD2. Per germline, CDR1 MDHEN and CDR2 SYDVKM. Germline trimming cut 1 base from V and 4 bases from J; bases unmatched to any gene: 10. The CDR3 runs 19 residues. CDR3 DNA sequence: TGTGCCAGCAGTTTATCACCGAAGCGACTAGCGGGAGTCACCGGGGAGCTGTTTTTT. Amino acids: CASSLSPKRLAGVTGELFF.

The rearrangement joins TRBV2 to TRBJ2-3; 7 bases fit TRBD1. Germline-derived CDR1 and CDR2 are SNHLY and FYNNEI. This CDR3 is built from 13 residues. The V segment lost 7 bases and the J segment 3 bases; nucleotides outside the gene matches: 4. The CDR3 sequence is CASKGAATDTQYF. The CDR3, as DNA: TGTGCCAGCAAGGGGGCGGCAACAGATACGCAGTATTTT.

The genes are TRBV29-1 and TRBJ2-3; possibly TRBD2 for D (5 bases). The CDR3 extends over 15 amino acids. V shed 1 base and J shed 6 bases, with 17 bases lying between them. CDR1 and CDR2 from the germline V gene are SQVTM and ANQGSEA. The CDR3 spells CSVEVEGVVRDTQYF. The CDR3 nucleotides read TGCAGCGTTGAAGTTGAGGGAGTAGTAAGGGATACGCAGTATTTT.

This clone was seen a single time. This chain joins TRBV2 and TRBJ2-4; possible D gene TRBD2, 5 bases. This CDR3 is built from 14 residues. Germline values: CDR1 SNHLY, CDR2 FYNNEI. V was trimmed by 4 bases and J by 1 base, leaving 8 bases between them. The CDR3: CASSGREAKNIQYF. CDR3 nucleotides: TGTGCCAGCAGTGGAAGGGAGGCCAAAAACATTCAGTACTTC.

This sequence joins TRBV5-1 and TRBJ2-7, with 7 positions matching TRBD2. The CDR3 is 14 amino acids. The germline gives CDR1 SGHRS, CDR2 YFSETQ. After removal of 7 bases from V and 3 bases from J, the junction contained 10 bases not matched to a gene. This CDR3 reads CASASGGTLYEQYF. The CDR3 DNA sequence: TGCGCCAGCGCATCCGGGGGGACCCTCTACGAGCAGTACTTC.

V usage is TRBV9 and J usage is TRBJ2-2; TRBD2 matches at 9 bases. Germline-derived CDR1 and CDR2 are SGDLS and YYNGEE. This CDR3 is 17 amino acids long. V trimming: 2 bases; J trimming: 4 bases; junction bases outside the gene matches: 9. The chain's CDR3 is CASSVKSLAGFTGELFF. DNA of the CDR3: TGTGCCAGCAGCGTGAAATCACTAGCGGGTTTCACCGGGGAGCTGTTTTTT.

V and J are TRBV4-2 and TRBJ2-5; 7 bases are a match to TRBD1. Germline V lookup: CDR1 LGHNA, CDR2 YNFKEQ. The CDR3 loop spans 14 amino acids. The V segment lost 4 bases and the J segment 5 bases; nucleotides outside the gene matches: 7. The CDR3 nucleotides read TGTGCCAGCAGCCTACAGGGGTTGGGGGAGACCCAGTACTTC. This sequence encodes CASSLQGLGETQYF.

This clone was seen just once. V and J are TRBV28 and TRBJ2-3; D possibly corresponds to TRBD2 (5 bases). The CDR3 totals 12 residues. The germline V gene encodes CDR1 MDHEN and CDR2 SYDVKM. V lost 3 bases, J lost 6 bases, and 7 bases lay in between. The CDR3 spells CASSFRGDTQYF. Here the CDR3 DNA reads TGTGCCAGCAGTTTCCGAGGGGATACGCAGTATTTT.

This clone appeared a single time. The gene calls are TRBV5-4 and TRBJ1-1; D unresolved. CDR3 length: 14 amino acids. V gave up 1 base and J gave up 1 base, with 8 bases separating them. Germline CDR1 reads SGHNT; CDR2 reads YYREEE (reference sequence). The CDR3 is CASSLTAENTEAFF. Here the CDR3 DNA reads TGTGCCAGCAGCTTGACAGCTGAGAACACTGAAGCTTTCTTT.

This chain connects TRBV2 to TRBJ2-1; 8 bases agree with TRBD2. The CDR3 runs to 16 residues. Trimming at V came to 4 bases and at J to 9 bases, leaving 14 bases not matched to a gene. Looked up from germline, CDR1 is SNHLY and CDR2 is FYNNEI. In DNA, the CDR3 is TGTGCCAGCAGTGCCCGACTAAGCGGGAGTTTAGGTGAGCAGTTCTTC. This codes for CASSARLSGSLGEQFF.

V usage is TRBV7-8 and J usage is TRBJ2-5; D is perhaps TRBD2 (6 bases). The germline V gene has CDR1 SGHVS and CDR2 FQNEAQ. The CDR3 length is 13 residues. V was clipped by 2 bases and J by 5 bases, with 9 bases between them. CDR3 in amino acids: CASSLTGVETQYF. In DNA form, the CDR3 reads TGTGCCAGCAGCTTAACGGGGGTGGAGACCCAGTACTTC.

The rearrangement uses TRBV11-3 and TRBJ2-7, with D possibly TRBD1 on 6 matching bases. This CDR3 contains 15 residues. Germline V gene lookup returns CDR1 SGHNT and CDR2 YENEEA. Trimming pared 5 bases from V and 0 bases from J, leaving 14 bases between. The CDR3 loop reads CASSLGQLSSYEQYF. The CDR3 bases are TGTGCCAGCAGCCTCGGACAGCTAAGCTCCTACGAGCAGTACTTC.

The rearrangement joins TRBV27 to TRBJ2-1; 8 bases map to TRBD2. The germline V gene has CDR1 MNHEY and CDR2 SMNVEV (reference sequence). With V trimmed by 4 bases and J by 4 bases, 15 bases remained unmatched. The CDR3 totals 18 residues. For the CDR3, the DNA is TGTGCCAGCAGTTCGGCCCGGACTAGCCGAAGGGCGTACAATGAGCAGTTCTTC. This encodes CASSSARTSRRAYNEQFF.

The V and J genes are TRBV27 and TRBJ2-4; 13 bases are a match to TRBD2. This CDR3 is built from 14 residues. V shed 6 bases and J 9 bases; nucleotides not matched to a gene: 5. CDR1 is MNHEY, CDR2 SMNVEV, per germline (reference sequence). CDR3 coding DNA: TGTGCCAGCAGCCCTGGGACTAGCGGGACCATTCAGTACTTC. It yields the protein CASSPGTSGTIQYF.

V is TRBV28 and J is TRBJ2-7, with TRBD2 matching 9 bases. Germline CDR1 and CDR2: MDHEN and SYDVKM. The CDR3 covers 17 residues. J lost 4 bases, V lost 2 bases, and 12 bases had no gene match. This CDR3 is CASSLEILVTSGYEQYF. CDR3 in DNA: TGTGCCAGCAGTTTAGAAATTCTGGTTACTAGCGGGTACGAGCAGTACTTC.

This clone was seen once. The chain combines TRBV13 with TRBJ2-7; D call uncertain. This CDR3 region has 11 residues. Germline lookup yields CDR1 PRHDT and CDR2 FYEKMQ (reference sequence). The V and J ends lost 1 base and 4 bases respectively, with 2 bases between them. CDR3 in DNA: TGTGCCAGCAGCTTAGCTTACGAGCAGTACTTC. Its protein product is CASSLAYEQYF.

This chain connects TRBV19 to TRBJ1-6; 7 bases map to TRBD1. The CDR3 contains 16 residues. V lost 6 bases and J lost 5; bases outside the gene matches: 10. Germline V gene sequence: CDR1 LNHDA, CDR2 SQIVND (reference sequence). The CDR3 coding sequence is TGTGCCAGTAGACAGGGGTACCTGCTCGATAATTCACCCCTCCACTTT. Residues: CASRQGYLLDNSPLHF.

The rearrangement links TRBV12-5 to TRBJ2-3; 9 nucleotides agree with TRBD1. The CDR3 has 17 amino acids. With 0 bases clipped from V and 6 bases from J, the junction kept 10 bases outside the gene matches. The germline gives CDR1 LGHNT, CDR2 FRNRAP. The CDR3 DNA reads as TGTGCTAGTGGTTTGGTACAGGCCAGGGACAGGGCTGATACGCAGTATTTT. This gives the protein CASGLVQARDRADTQYF.

The V gene is TRBV5-1, the J gene TRBJ1-6; a weak D match, TRBD1 (5 bases). The CDR3 has 15 amino acids. Germline V gene lookup returns CDR1 SGHRS and CDR2 YFSETQ. V was pared by 2 bases and J by 10 bases, with 16 bases between. CDR3 sequence: CASSFEGRGWSPLHF. The CDR3 nucleotides are TGCGCCAGCAGCTTTGAGGGGAGGGGATGGTCACCCCTCCACTTT.